The 21 T cell receptor beta chains below come from one sample, sequenced in a study of blood T cell repertoires in COVID-19 (dated by TCRdb to about 2020). Library preparation was by the immunoSEQ multiplex PCR assay. The clones in this table, taken by TCRdb from immuneACCESS, are in-frame only. Not every clone is retained; where verified, under half of the shortfall comes from an unresolved V gene, and the cause of the rest is unknown. The sample table records 55,000 to 75,000 clones; about nine tenths of these occur just once. The ten largest clonotypes hold about 3.5% of the sample. The sequencing sample was made of peripheral blood. The receptors stem from a man aged 45-60 years with active COVID-19.

This clone occurred once. As DNA, the CDR3 is TGCGCCAGCAGTCAACCGGATCCGGGGTCCCCGAACACCGGGGAGCTGTTTTTT. This translates into CASSQPDPGSPNTGELFF. V gene TRBV23-1 combines with J gene TRBJ2-2; possibly TRBD2 for D (5 bases). TRBV23-1 is placed among ORFs of uncertain function. The germline V and J ends were trimmed by 2 bases and 0 bases, with 16 bases remaining between them. The CDR3 spans 18 residues.

V gene TRBV18 combines with J gene TRBJ1-2; the D gene is possibly TRBD1 (5 bases). The CDR3 is 12 residues long. V lost 6 bases and J lost 2, with 7 bases in between. Per the germline V gene, CDR1 is KGHSH and CDR2 is LQKENI. The CDR3 sequence: CASSGGNYGYTF. Here the CDR3 DNA reads TGTGCCAGCTCGGGGGGGAACTATGGCTACACCTTC.

CDR3: CASSDFGTSGGVQYF. The CDR3, as DNA: TGTGCCAGCAGTGATTTTGGGACTAGCGGGGGGGTGCAGTATTTT. This chain links TRBV2 with TRBJ2-3; 16 positions match TRBD2. Germline CDR1 reads SNHLY; CDR2 reads FYNNEI. V shed 3 bases, J shed 11 bases, and the junction held 5 bases outside the gene matches. The CDR3 contains 15 residues.

The chain links TRBV24-1 to TRBJ2-3; 9 bases are a match to TRBD2. CDR1 is KGHDR and CDR2 is SFDVKD in the germline V gene. With 3 bases clipped from V and 1 base from J, the junction kept 1 base outside the gene matches. This CDR3 region has 15 residues. This CDR3 is CATSDRTSGTDTQYF. CDR3 nucleotide sequence: TGTGCCACCAGTGATCGGACTAGCGGCACAGATACGCAGTATTTT.

The chain combines TRBV21-1 with TRBJ2-6; the D call of TRBD1 is as the table states it, not checked on the DNA. TRBV21-1 is reported as a pseudogene. The CDR3 is 19 amino acids. This chain's CDR3 is CASSKRDRGRTSGANVLTF. The CDR3 coding sequence is TGTGCCAGCAGCAAAAGGGACAGGGGGAGGACCTCTGGGGCCAACGTCCTGACTTTC.

The rearrangement uses TRBV19 and TRBJ1-1; 8 positions agree with TRBD1. This CDR3 is built from 17 residues. The V gene end was trimmed by 3 bases and the J gene end by 1 base; junction bases not matched to a gene: 10. Per the germline V gene, CDR1 is LNHDA and CDR2 is SQIVND (reference sequence). The CDR3, as DNA: TGTGCCAGTAGTATCCGACAGGGGTGGTCGGGGAACACTGAAGCTTTCTTT. It is translated as CASSIRQGWSGNTEAFF.

CDR3 region: CASTGGTSEAFF. CDR3 coding DNA: TGCGCCAGCACCGGCGGGACCTCAGAAGCTTTCTTT. The V call is TRBV5-1, the J call TRBJ1-1; tentatively, D is TRBD1 (5 bases). Germline loops: CDR1 SGHRS, CDR2 YFSETQ. The CDR3 consists of 12 residues. V gave up 6 bases and J gave up 8 bases, with 14 bases separating them.

The chain recombines TRBV3-1 (or the pseudogene TRBV3-2) with TRBJ1-6; 7 bases line up with TRBD1. This CDR3 comprises 15 residues. Per the germline V gene, CDR1 is LGHDT and CDR2 is YNNKEL (reference sequence). J was trimmed by 8 bases and V by 1 base; bases with no gene match: 5. The CDR3 nucleotides are TGTGCCAGCAGCCAAGTGGGGACAGTCCATTCACCCCTCCACTTT. It translates to CASSQVGTVHSPLHF.

The chain combines TRBV29-1 with TRBJ1-1; D might be TRBD1 (5 bases). The V end lost 4 bases, the J end lost 0 bases, and 12 bases lay between the germline ends. This CDR3 spans 14 amino acids. Germline values: CDR1 SQVTM, CDR2 ANQGSEA. CDR3 DNA: TGCAGCGTTGGGTTAGGGGCCATGAACACTGAAGCTTTCTTT. Translation: CSVGLGAMNTEAFF.

This rearrangement joins TRBV11-3 to TRBJ2-2; TRBD2 matches at 10 bases. V shed 2 bases, J shed 5 bases, and the junction held 5 bases outside the gene matches. The V gene's germline CDR1 is SGHNT and CDR2 YENEEA. This CDR3 contains 16 residues. CDR3 in amino acids: CASSLSGRARTGELFF. The CDR3 DNA sequence: TGTGCCAGCAGCTTAAGCGGGAGGGCCAGAACCGGGGAGCTGTTTTTT.

The rearrangement joins TRBV6-4 to TRBJ1-2; D unresolved. Germline V gives CDR1 MRHNA, CDR2 SNTAGT. The ends were cut back, 6 bases at V and 2 bases at J, with 13 bases in the middle. The CDR3 extends over 14 amino acids. Written as DNA, the CDR3 is TGTGCCAGCAGCCCCGAGGGAGGGAACTATGGCTACACCTTC. Translating gives CASSPEGGNYGYTF.

This clone is a singleton in its sample. The chain has TRBV7-9 and TRBJ2-3; TRBD2 agrees at 13 bases. The CDR3 extends over 16 amino acids. The germline V gene encodes CDR1 SEHNR and CDR2 FQNEAQ (reference sequence). The V gene end was trimmed by 3 bases and the J gene end by 5 bases; junction bases not matched to a gene: 5. As DNA, the CDR3 is TGTGCCAGCAGCTTTGGACTAGCGGGAGTTGGAGATACGCAGTATTTT. It codes for CASSFGLAGVGDTQYF.

V usage is TRBV3-1 (or the pseudogene TRBV3-2) and J usage is TRBJ2-1; D remains unclear. Germline CDR1 is LGHDT and CDR2 is YNNKEL (reference sequence). V was clipped by 0 bases and J by 8 bases, with 8 bases between them. This CDR3 comprises 13 residues. CDR3 sequence (DNA): TGTGCCAGCAGCCAAGAAGCGAGACATGAGCAGTTCTTC. Amino acids: CASSQEARHEQFF.

The chain joins TRBV3-1 (or the pseudogene TRBV3-2) to TRBJ1-4; no clear D gene. The germline V and J ends were trimmed by 0 bases and 5 bases, with 13 bases remaining between them. The CDR3 sequence is 16 residues long. Germline V gene data show CDR1 as LGHDT and CDR2 as YNNKEL (reference sequence). CDR3 coding DNA: TGTGCCAGCAGCCAAGACTTCGCGGCGGGGAATGAAAAACTGTTTTTT. Amino acids: CASSQDFAAGNEKLFF.

The genes are TRBV12-5 and TRBJ2-5, with TRBD1 as a possible D gene (5 bases). The CDR3 is made up of 14 amino acids. Germline CDR1 LGHNT, CDR2 FRNRAP. The ends were cut back, 7 bases at V and 5 bases at J, with 17 bases in the middle. Here the CDR3 reads CASAGRRGGETQYF. CDR3 nucleotide sequence: TGTGCTAGTGCCGGTCGTAGGGGTGGGGAGACCCAGTACTTC.

The chain employs TRBV28 and TRBJ2-7, with a possible D match to TRBD2 (5 bases). The CDR3 is 13 amino acids. Per germline, CDR1 MDHEN and CDR2 SYDVKM. Trimming removed 8 bases from V and 3 bases from J, with 14 bases in between. CDR3 sequence (DNA): TGTGCCAGCCGCTCGACCGGGGACTACGAGCAGTACTTC. This codes for CASRSTGDYEQYF.

The gene calls are TRBV5-1 and TRBJ2-4; possible D gene TRBD2, 5 bases. V was cut by 5 bases and J by 7 bases, with 10 bases left in between. Germline assignment: CDR1 SGHRS and CDR2 YFSETQ. The CDR3 sequence is 12 residues long. CDR3 DNA: TGCGCCAGCAGTCCACTAGGGAACATTCAGTACTTC. The encoded protein is CASSPLGNIQYF.

This clone was detected once. This sequence joins TRBV5-1 and TRBJ2-5, with TRBD2 as a possible D gene (5 bases). The CDR3 is 15 amino acids. Germline values: CDR1 SGHRS, CDR2 YFSETQ. Trimming removed 0 bases at V and 5 bases at J, with 14 bases between. CDR3 protein: CASSLGAAGRETQYF. In DNA, the CDR3 is TGCGCCAGCAGCTTGGGGGCCGCGGGCCGTGAGACCCAGTACTTC.

The rearrangement uses TRBV3-1 (or the pseudogene TRBV3-2) and TRBJ2-3; D gene ambiguous. The V and J ends lost 2 bases and 5 bases respectively, with 8 bases between them. Germline V gene lookup returns CDR1 LGHDT and CDR2 YNNKEL (reference sequence). The CDR3 is 13 residues long. The CDR3 DNA reads as TGTGCCAGCAGCCAAAGCCACGGAGATACGCAGTATTTT. Translated, it gives CASSQSHGDTQYF.

This rearrangement joins TRBV9 to TRBJ2-7; TRBD2 is a possible D gene (7 bases). CDR1 SGDLS and CDR2 YYNGEE come from the germline V gene. This CDR3 spans 14 amino acids. V gave up 1 base and J gave up 6 bases, with 14 bases separating them. Here the CDR3 DNA reads TGTGCCAGCAGCGTATCGGGGGGCCCCGGCGAGCAGTACTTC. Its translation is CASSVSGGPGEQYF.

The rearrangement links TRBV29-1 to TRBJ1-2; 9 bases fit TRBD1. This CDR3 is built from 16 residues. The germline V gene encodes CDR1 SQVTM and CDR2 ANQGSEA. The V and J ends lost 7 bases and 8 bases, in that order; junction bases with no gene match: 20. The CDR3 protein is CSALSPGDREYRGYTF. DNA for the CDR3: TGCAGCGCATTATCTCCGGGGGACAGGGAATACCGGGGCTACACCTTC.